Each of the 16 T cell receptor beta chains below was sequenced from the same sample in a study of shared clonotypes between healthy human individuals. Cells designated naive CD8 were CD45RO-negative and were positively selected for CCR7, with terminally differentiated effector memory CD45RA+ cells excluded. The repertoire was sequenced with immunoSEQ multiplex PCR; TCRdb's copy has only in-frame clones and lacks some. The sample comprises about 2 million clones, about 95% of which are singletons, and more than 0.9% rests with the top ten. The sequencing input was naive CD8+ T cells sorted from blood. These receptors were taken from a man aged 18-30 years in good health.

The chain's CDR3 is CANQFIFPFYEQYF. In nucleotides, the CDR3 is TGCGCCAACCAATTCATTTTCCCTTTTTACGAGCAGTACTTC. The chain uses TRBV10-2 and TRBJ2-7; D gene uncertain. The V and J ends lost 10 bases and 4 bases respectively, with 20 bases between them. Germline V gene sequence: CDR1 WSHSY, CDR2 SAAADI. The CDR3 contains 14 residues.

The rearrangement links TRBV18 to TRBJ2-5; perhaps TRBD2 as D (6 bases). The CDR3 contains 14 residues. Trimming stripped 6 bases from V and 2 bases from J, with 13 bases between. CDR1 is KGHSH, CDR2 LQKENI, per germline. The DNA for the CDR3 is TGTGCCAGCTCTCGACCGGGGGTACAAGAGACCCAGTACTTC. As protein: CASSRPGVQETQYF.

The rearrangement links TRBV27 to TRBJ2-7; the match to TRBD2 covers 8 bases. This CDR3 region has 16 residues. Germline values: CDR1 MNHEY, CDR2 SMNVEV (reference sequence). The V and J ends lost 4 bases and 0 bases, in that order; junction bases with no gene match: 8. In DNA form, the CDR3 reads TGTGCCAGCAGTTCCTCAGCGGGGGTTATCTCCTACGAGCAGTACTTC. Amino acids: CASSSSAGVISYEQYF.

V and J are TRBV7-6 and TRBJ2-2; D ambiguous. The CDR3 sequence is 13 residues long. V was shortened by 3 bases and J by 7 bases, with 9 bases between the two germline ends. From germline, CDR1 is SGHVS and CDR2 FNYEAQ. The CDR3 DNA sequence: TGTGCCAGCAGCTTCCGGGTGGACGGGGAGCTGTTTTTT. Its protein product is CASSFRVDGELFF.

The V call is TRBV7-6, the J call TRBJ1-2; 8 nucleotides agree with TRBD1. V lost 1 base, J lost 4 bases, and 11 bases stayed unmatched. The CDR3 sequence is 17 residues long. CDR1 and CDR2 (germline): SGHVS, FNYEAQ. Here the CDR3 DNA reads TGTGCCAGCAGCTTAGAAGCTGCGGGACAGGACCTCTATGGCTACACCTTC. Translated, it gives CASSLEAAGQDLYGYTF.

The chain joins TRBV19 to TRBJ2-5, with 8 bases aligning to TRBD2. Unmatched junction bases numbered 3, after V lost 6 bases and J lost 9 bases. This CDR3 comprises 11 residues. CDR1 is LNHDA, CDR2 SQIVND, per germline (reference sequence). The CDR3 spells CASSGGAAQYF. For the CDR3, the DNA is TGTGCCAGTAGCGGGGGGGCGGCCCAGTACTTC.

The chain employs TRBV5-6 and TRBJ2-3; D call uncertain. CDR1 is SGHDT and CDR2 is YYEEEE in the germline V gene. This CDR3 has 14 amino acids. Trimming cost V 0 bases and J 2 bases, with 7 bases left between them. The CDR3 is CASSLALNTDTQYF. Written as DNA, the CDR3 is TGTGCCAGCAGCTTGGCTCTGAACACAGATACGCAGTATTTT.

The rearrangement links TRBV4-1 to TRBJ1-6; no clear D. Trimming removed 1 base at V and 8 bases at J, with 9 bases between. CDR1 and CDR2 (germline): MGHRA, YSYEKL. The CDR3 is made up of 14 amino acids. Here the CDR3 DNA reads TGCGCCAGCAGCCAAGGCTCAAGGGATTCACCCCTCCACTTT. It specifies CASSQGSRDSPLHF.

CDR3 DNA: TGTGCCAGCAGTTTCCCTACAGGGGCCTCTGGAAACACCATATATTTT. This sequence encodes CASSFPTGASGNTIYF. V usage is TRBV28 and J usage is TRBJ1-3, with 7 bases aligning to TRBD1. The CDR3 covers 16 residues. V shed 3 bases and J 0 bases; nucleotides not matched to a gene: 5. Germline V CDR1 and CDR2: MDHEN, SYDVKM.

CDR3 protein: CASSNSYNSNQPQHF. DNA of the CDR3: TGTGCCAGCAGTAACAGCTACAATAGCAATCAGCCCCAGCATTTT. This chain connects TRBV6-5 to TRBJ1-5; the D is unclear. There are 15 residues in the CDR3. V gave up 5 bases and J gave up 0 bases, with 11 bases separating them. Germline values: CDR1 MNHEY, CDR2 SVGAGI.

The chain has TRBV4-3 and TRBJ2-3; TRBD2 agrees at 7 bases. Germline V gene lookup returns CDR1 LGHNA and CDR2 YSLEER. The J segment lost 2 bases and the V segment lost 0 bases, leaving 5 bases of the junction unmatched. This CDR3 is 16 amino acids long. This chain's CDR3 is CASSQDPGLPTDTQYF. CDR3 in DNA: TGCGCCAGCAGCCAAGATCCGGGACTACCCACAGATACGCAGTATTTT.

The V gene is TRBV30, the J gene TRBJ2-5; D might be TRBD2 (6 bases). The CDR3 sequence is 17 residues long. Per germline, CDR1 GTSNPN and CDR2 SVGIG (reference sequence). Trimming took 4 bases from V and 5 from J, leaving 26 bases between them. The CDR3 nucleotides are TGTGCCTGGAATGGATGGCGGGGTGAAATCTCTGTGGAGACCCAGTACTTC. Protein product: CAWNGWRGEISVETQYF.

This clone has only one observation. The chain has TRBV6-5 and TRBJ2-3, with D possibly being TRBD2 (7 bases). CDR1 is MNHEY, CDR2 SVGAGI, per germline. The CDR3 length is 16 residues. V dropped 1 base and J dropped 4 bases, with 15 bases sitting between them. The CDR3 loop reads CASSYLVGGQADTQYF. The DNA of the CDR3 is TGTGCCAGCAGTTACTTGGTGGGGGGGCAGGCAGATACGCAGTATTTT.

The rearrangement joins TRBV4-1 to TRBJ1-1; D is undetermined. This CDR3 spans 14 amino acids. The V and J ends lost 0 bases and 0 bases respectively, with 5 bases between them. From germline, CDR1 is MGHRA and CDR2 YSYEKL. The CDR3 bases are TGCGCCAGCAGCCAAGAAAAGGTGAACACTGAAGCTTTCTTT. Translation gives CASSQEKVNTEAFF.

This chain joins TRBV6-5 and TRBJ1-1; no firm D call. From germline, CDR1 is MNHEY and CDR2 SVGAGI. The CDR3 loop spans 16 amino acids. V was trimmed by 0 bases and J by 0 bases, leaving 11 bases between them. The CDR3 DNA is TGTGCCAGCAGTTACTCGGAGTACGGAATGAACACTGAAGCTTTCTTT. It specifies CASSYSEYGMNTEAFF.

The DNA of the CDR3 is TGTGCCAGCAGCTTGGGTCTAGCGGGAGGGAAGCTGTTTTTT. It translates to CASSLGLAGGKLFF. The chain links TRBV5-4 to TRBJ2-2; TRBD2 agrees at 12 bases. The CDR3 sequence is 14 residues long. CDR1 and CDR2 from the germline V gene are SGHNT and YYREEE (reference sequence). Trimming removed 0 bases from V and 12 bases from J; junction bases left unmatched: 3.